The clone carrying this TCR beta chain was picked up many times. These data are taken from a study of T cells in Graves' hyperthyroidism and ophthalmopathy. RNA transcripts were the template for amplifying TCR beta CDR3 regions. Researchers ran a first-round RT-PCR on the TCR CDR3 using the HTBI primer set. In TCRdb, the multiplex PCR reads were re-called with MiXCR into one record per CDR3 protein. The sample consists of some 700,000 distinct CDR3 sequences, 15% to 20% of them appearing once. The germline CDR1 and CDR2 sequences are SGHAT and FQNNGV. V lost 2 bases to trimming and J lost 1 base, with 9 bases between them. This CDR3 contains 14 residues.

Material: blood. The clonotype was recovered from a man in his fifties or sixties with Graves' hyperthyroidism. The chain combines TRBV11-2 with TRBJ2-7; D is uncertain. The CDR3 region is CASSLRSRSYEQYF. The CDR3, as DNA: TGTGCCAGCAGCTTAAGGTCCAGGTCCTACGAGCAGTACTTC.